The rows below give T cell receptor beta chains drawn from one sample of a study of shared clonotypes between healthy human individuals. Method: immunoSEQ multiplex PCR; TCRdb's copy keeps in-frame clones and lacks some. This sample has some 500,000 clones, with more than 95% found just once. Sequenced: naive CD4+ T cells sorted from blood. The receptor source for this set is a woman in her 30s in good health. Each CDR3 is given with its conserved first and last residue. A D gene is named only where the DNA matches it firmly. Only some rows state a clone size, as once, few, many or a class for expanded clones.

>TRBD2|TRBJ2-5|TRBV11-3|-
CASSRGLVSGALVETQYF
TGTGCCAGCAGCAGAGGGCTGGTTAGCGGGGCCCTTGTGGAGACCCAGTACTTC
>-|TRBJ2-3|TRBV29-1|-
CSAHADTQYF
TGCAGCGCCCACGCGGATACGCAGTATTTT
>-|TRBJ1-1|TRBV28|-
CATRGGLLNTEAFF
TGTGCCACCCGGGGGGGACTCCTAAACACTGAAGCTTTCTTT
>-|TRBJ2-3|TRBV6-5|-
CASSHTGVSTDTQYF
TGTGCCAGCAGTCACACAGGAGTTAGCACAGATACGCAGTATTTT
>TRBD2|TRBJ2-1|TRBV14|-
CASSQGLAEPYNEQFF
TGTGCCAGCAGCCAAGGACTAGCGGAGCCCTACAATGAGCAGTTCTTC
>TRBD2|TRBJ2-1|TRBV5-4|-
CASTPGGTRSNEQFF
TGTGCCAGCACCCCAGGTGGGACTAGAAGTAATGAGCAGTTCTTC
>TRBD2|TRBJ2-3|TRBV27|-
CASSVLAGVADTQYF
TGTGCCAGCAGTGTACTAGCGGGAGTCGCAGATACGCAGTATTTT
>-|TRBJ1-2|TRBV6-5|-
CASSYLQDHYGYTF
TGTGCCAGCAGTTATCTCCAGGATCACTATGGCTACACCTTC
>-|TRBJ1-4|TRBV18|-
CASSLAHREKLFF
TGTGCCAGCTCACTAGCCCACAGAGAAAAACTGTTTTTT
>-|TRBJ2-5|TRBV18|few
CASSPGETQYF
TGTGCCAGCTCACCAGGAGAGACCCAGTACTTC
>TRBD2|TRBJ2-1|TRBV2|-
CASRGTSGRSSYNEQFF
TGTGCCAGCAGGGGGACTAGCGGGAGGAGCTCCTACAATGAGCAGTTCTTC
>-|TRBJ1-4|TRBV9|-
CASSAAGFNEKLFF
TGTGCCAGCAGCGCCGCAGGGTTTAATGAAAAACTGTTTTTT
>-|TRBJ1-2|TRBV20-1|-
CSAPLNYGYTF
TGCAGTGCCCCTCTTAACTATGGCTACACCTTC
>-|TRBJ2-7|TRBV7-2|-
CASSPDGASSYEQYF
TGTGCCAGCAGCCCAGACGGTGCTAGCTCCTACGAGCAGTACTTC
>-|TRBJ2-7|TRBV28|-
CASSLPHSYEQYF
TGTGCCAGCAGTTTACCTCACTCCTACGAGCAGTACTTC
>-|TRBJ2-7|TRBV27|-
CASNTQEGAGGREQYF
TGTGCCAGCAACACCCAGGAGGGGGCGGGGGGTCGCGAGCAGTACTTC
>TRBD1|TRBJ2-7|TRBV28|-
CASNEGTGYEQYF
TGTGCCAGCAATGAAGGGACAGGCTACGAGCAGTACTTC
>-|TRBJ2-5|TRBV5-1|-
CASSKRVPETQYF
TGCGCCAGCAGCAAGCGGGTGCCAGAGACCCAGTACTTC
>TRBD1|TRBJ1-2|TRBV14|-
CASSQAGKTGGFYGYTF
TGTGCCAGCAGCCAAGCGGGCAAAACAGGGGGTTTCTATGGCTACACCTTC
>-|TRBJ2-7|TRBV25-1|-
CASSEYQVLCYEQYF
TGTGCCAGCAGTGAATACCAGGTTCTATGCTACGAGCAGTACTTC
>-|TRBJ2-7|TRBV18|-
CASSPPAGLSDYEQYF
TGTGCCAGCTCACCACCGGCTGGGCTTTCCGACTACGAGCAGTACTTC
>-|TRBJ1-4|TRBV25-1|-
CASSPNREDNEKLFF
TGTGCCAGCAGTCCAAACAGGGAGGATAATGAAAAACTGTTTTTT
>TRBD1|TRBJ1-5|TRBV5-8|-
CASSRTQGAVFWQPQHF
TGTGCCAGCAGCCGGACACAGGGGGCAGTTTTCTGGCAGCCCCAGCATTTT
>TRBD2|TRBJ2-1|TRBV5-1|-
CASSHTSGRTYEQFF
TGCGCCAGCAGTCATACTAGCGGGAGAACGTATGAGCAGTTCTTC
>-|TRBJ1-1|TRBV10-1|once
CASREQVDTEAFF
TGCGCCAGCAGAGAACAGGTGGACACTGAAGCTTTCTTT
>TRBD1|TRBJ2-7|TRBV19|-
CASSIDITGQAYEQYF
TGTGCCAGTAGTATAGACATAACGGGACAGGCCTACGAGCAGTACTTC
>-|TRBJ2-5|TRBV5-1|-
CASRTGETQYF
TGCGCCAGCAGGACAGGAGAGACCCAGTACTTC
>TRBD2|TRBJ2-1|TRBV10-3|-
CAISPGLAGGDEQFF
TGTGCCATCAGTCCCGGACTAGCGGGAGGTGACGAGCAGTTCTTC
>TRBD1|TRBJ2-7|TRBV28|-
CASSTSLQGAVLYEQYF
TGTGCCAGCAGTACATCTCTACAGGGGGCCGTCCTCTACGAGCAGTACTTC
>-|TRBJ1-5|TRBV19|-
CASSIPSPLNQPQHF
TGTGCCAGTAGTATCCCCTCCCCACTCAATCAGCCCCAGCATTTT
>-|TRBJ2-2|TRBV28|-
CASRTPGYTGELFF
TGTGCCAGCCGAACTCCTGGTTACACCGGGGAGCTGTTTTTT
>TRBD2|TRBJ2-2|TRBV28|-
CASSLTGTSGTNTGELFF
TGTGCCAGCAGTCTAACCGGGACTAGCGGTACGAACACCGGGGAGCTGTTTTTT
>-|TRBJ2-7|TRBV11-2|-
CASSLMKASSNYEQYF
TGTGCCAGCAGCTTAATGAAGGCATCGTCGAACTACGAGCAGTACTTC
>TRBD1|TRBJ1-1|TRBV5-1|-
CASSFPGGRGTEAFF
TGCGCCAGCAGCTTCCCAGGGGGTCGGGGCACTGAAGCTTTCTTT
>-|TRBJ2-1|TRBV28|-
CASSGGLEDDNEQFF
TGTGCCAGCAGTGGGGGGCTAGAGGATGACAATGAGCAGTTCTTC
>-|TRBJ2-7|TRBV19|-
CASSAPGGLLEQYF
TGTGCCAGTAGCGCGCCGGGGGGCCTGCTGGAGCAGTACTTC
>TRBD2|TRBJ2-1|TRBV4-2|few
CASSQIGLAEFNEQFF
TGTGCCAGCAGCCAAATTGGACTAGCGGAGTTCAATGAGCAGTTCTTC
>TRBD1|TRBJ2-7|TRBV28|few
CASSTGGPDYEQYF
TGTGCCAGCAGCACAGGGGGACCCGACTACGAGCAGTACTTC
>-|TRBJ2-5|TRBV4-1|-
CASSQVGQRPQYF
TGCGCCAGCAGCCAAGTAGGTCAAAGGCCACAGTACTTC
>TRBD1|TRBJ2-1|TRBV11-2|-
CASSLPGQGYNEQFF
TGTGCCAGCAGCCTCCCGGGACAGGGATACAATGAGCAGTTCTTC
>-|TRBJ2-1|TRBV7-3|-
CASSLSSVGEQFF
TGTGCCAGCAGCTTAAGCTCCGTCGGGGAGCAGTTCTTC
>-|TRBJ1-2|TRBV7-8|-
CASSPNRRASRRAYGYTF
TGTGCCAGCAGCCCCAATAGGAGGGCCAGCCGGCGGGCCTATGGCTACACCTTC